These 15 T cell receptor beta chains were sequenced from one sample in a study of blood T cell repertoires in COVID-19 (dated by TCRdb to 2020 to 2022). Libraries were constructed by the immunoSEQ multiplex PCR assay. The table comes from immuneACCESS by way of TCRdb, which keeps in-frame sequences with V and J called. Part of the clones is missing from these tables; in studies checked, under half for an unresolved V gene and the rest for unknown reasons. The sample table holds about 310,000 clones, of which about 90% were seen once. The top ten clonotypes cover roughly 1% of the sample. The sample taken for sequencing was peripheral blood. Receptor source: a woman in her thirties or forties with COVID-19, enrolled during active disease.

CDR3 amino acids: CASKRGGTYEQYF. Written as DNA, the CDR3 is TGCGCCAGCAAACGGGGAGGGACCTACGAGCAGTACTTC. V is TRBV5-1 and J is TRBJ2-7, with 7 bases lining up with TRBD2. Germline CDR1 SGHRS, CDR2 YFSETQ. The junction had 5 bases not matched to a gene; V was cut back by 6 bases and J by 2 bases. The CDR3 has 13 residues.

The chain combines TRBV18 with TRBJ2-5; D remains unclear. V dropped 0 bases and J dropped 2 bases, with 7 bases sitting between them. Germline assignment: CDR1 KGHSH and CDR2 LQKENI. This CDR3 has 14 residues. The CDR3 DNA reads TGTGCCAGCTCACCACCGAGCCAACAAGAGACCCAGTACTTC. Its protein is CASSPPSQQETQYF.

The chain combines TRBV28 with TRBJ1-4; weak D call: TRBD1 (5 bases). The V gene's germline CDR1 is MDHEN and CDR2 SYDVKM. V was cut by 2 bases and J by 6 bases, with 10 bases left in between. The length of the CDR3 is 14 residues. The CDR3, as DNA: TGTGCCAGCAGTTTAATCAGGGATGATGAAAAACTGTTTTTT. Its protein is CASSLIRDDEKLFF.

The rearrangement joins TRBV28 to TRBJ2-5; TRBD1 matches 8 bases. The CDR3 is 14 residues long. V lost 8 bases, J lost 5 bases, and 10 bases stayed unmatched. CDR1 and CDR2 (germline): MDHEN, SYDVKM. CDR3 sequence: CASLLGQGWETQYF. In DNA, the CDR3 is TGTGCCAGCCTCCTCGGACAGGGCTGGGAGACCCAGTACTTC.

In DNA, the CDR3 is TGTGCCAGCAGTTTCGGAGGGGGCAAGGGACAGCCCCAGCATTTT. It translates to CASSFGGGKGQPQHF. This chain uses TRBV28 with TRBJ1-5, with 7 positions matching TRBD1. Germline values: CDR1 MDHEN, CDR2 SYDVKM. J gave up 7 bases and V 3 bases, and 9 bases lay outside the gene matches. This CDR3 contains 15 residues.

The V gene is TRBV10-3, the J gene TRBJ1-4; tentatively, D is TRBD1 (5 bases). V was shortened by 2 bases and J by 6 bases, with 16 bases between the two germline ends. Germline V gene data show CDR1 as ENHRY and CDR2 as SYGVKD. The CDR3 runs 16 residues. The CDR3 region has the DNA TGTGCCATCAGTGAGGGTCCAGGGTCATTACATGAAAAACTGTTTTTT. Amino acids: CAISEGPGSLHEKLFF.

The J gene is TRBJ1-2, the V gene TRBV28; 7 nucleotides line up with TRBD1. Germline V gene data show CDR1 as MDHEN and CDR2 as SYDVKM. The CDR3 covers 15 residues. V gave up 5 bases and J gave up 4 bases; unmatched junction bases: 10. CDR3 DNA: TGTGCCAGCAGTCCTATCGGACAGGATTTCTATGGCTACACCTTC. Translated, it gives CASSPIGQDFYGYTF.

The gene calls are TRBV19 and TRBJ2-3; no firm D call. The CDR3 sequence is 13 residues long. CDR1 LNHDA and CDR2 SQIVND come from the germline V gene (reference sequence). Between the trimmed V and J ends, which lost 1 base and 5 bases, there was a span of 7 bases. In DNA, the CDR3 is TGTGCCAGTAGTATAGTTCCGGGAGATACGCAGTATTTT. Translation: CASSIVPGDTQYF.

The V and J genes are TRBV5-1 and TRBJ2-5; D remains unclear. The germline V and J ends were trimmed by 4 bases and 2 bases, with 15 bases remaining between them. This CDR3 has 15 amino acids. CDR1 is SGHRS, CDR2 YFSETQ, per germline. CDR3 DNA: TGCGCCAGCAGCCTGACACTGACGGATCAAGAGACCCAGTACTTC. As protein: CASSLTLTDQETQYF.

This clone has just one count. The V gene is TRBV7-9, the J gene TRBJ2-4, with D perhaps matching TRBD1 (7 bases). The length of the CDR3 is 15 residues. Trimming took 5 bases from V and 2 from J, leaving 13 bases between them. Germline CDR1 is SEHNR and CDR2 is FQNEAQ (reference sequence). CDR3 residues: CASSAGGGSKNIQYF. CDR3 in DNA: TGTGCCAGCAGCGCCGGAGGGGGCTCCAAAAACATTCAGTACTTC.

V and J are TRBV19 and TRBJ1-1; a weak D match, TRBD1 (5 bases). V dropped 2 bases and J dropped 1 base, with 14 bases sitting between them. This CDR3 region has 16 residues. Germline CDR1 and CDR2: LNHDA and SQIVND (reference sequence). CDR3 DNA sequence: TGTGCCAGTAGTATAAGCGCAGGGTGGGCGAACACTGAAGCTTTCTTT. Its translation is CASSISAGWANTEAFF.

V is TRBV12-3 or TRBV12-4 and J is TRBJ1-2; D unclear. CDR3 size: 12 residues. V gave up 0 bases and J gave up 7 bases, with 6 bases separating them. CDR3 sequence reads: CASSLARLGYTF. DNA for the CDR3: TGTGCCAGCAGTTTAGCGCGACTTGGCTACACCTTC.

The chain recombines TRBV4-3 with TRBJ1-2, with a tentative D call TRBD1 (6 bases). Trimming stripped 4 bases from V and 1 base from J, with 7 bases between. The length of the CDR3 is 13 residues. The germline gives CDR1 LGHNA, CDR2 YSLEER. The CDR3 reads CASSPRGNYGYTF. CDR3 bases: TGCGCCAGCAGCCCCAGGGGTAACTATGGCTACACCTTC.

This sequence joins TRBV19 and TRBJ1-1; 8 nucleotides match TRBD1. Germline assignment: CDR1 LNHDA and CDR2 SQIVND (reference sequence). The CDR3 contains 17 residues. Losses at the gene ends were 5 bases for V and 2 bases for J; bases not matched to a gene: 13. CDR3 nucleotide sequence: TGTGCCAGTAGTTACAGGGGGGTGTTGATAGATAACACTGAAGCTTTCTTT. This codes for CASSYRGVLIDNTEAFF.

This chain connects TRBV5-6 to TRBJ1-6; TRBD1 matches 11 bases. CDR1 and CDR2 from the germline V gene are SGHDT and YYEEEE. CDR3 size: 16 residues. With 4 bases clipped from V and 4 bases from J, the junction kept 4 bases outside the gene matches. The CDR3 bases are TGTGCCAGCAGCCCGGACAGGGGGCTTTATAATTCACCCCTCCACTTT. It yields the protein CASSPDRGLYNSPLHF.